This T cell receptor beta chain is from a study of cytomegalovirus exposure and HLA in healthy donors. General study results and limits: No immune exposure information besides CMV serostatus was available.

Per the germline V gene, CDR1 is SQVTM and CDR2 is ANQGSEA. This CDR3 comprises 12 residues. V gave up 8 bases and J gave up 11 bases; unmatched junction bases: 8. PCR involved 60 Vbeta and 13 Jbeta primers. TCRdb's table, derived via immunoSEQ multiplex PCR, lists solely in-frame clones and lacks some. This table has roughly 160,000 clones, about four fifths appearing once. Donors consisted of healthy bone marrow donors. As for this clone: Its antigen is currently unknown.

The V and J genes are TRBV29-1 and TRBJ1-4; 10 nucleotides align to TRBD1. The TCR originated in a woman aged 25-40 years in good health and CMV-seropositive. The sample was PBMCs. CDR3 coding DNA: TGCAGCTTCGACAGGGGGCTGGAGAAACTGTTTTTT. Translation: CSFDRGLEKLFF.